The 17 T cell receptor beta chains presented below share a single source sample, sequenced in a study of metastatic and nonmetastatic thyroid tumors. From the PCR reads, TCRdb re-called clones with MiXCR. The top ten clones hold roughly 10% of a sample with tens of thousands of clones, roughly an eighth of them seen once. No treatment had been given to any patient before thyroid surgery. Sequencing was done on a sample of tumor tissue. The receptors originated from a female donor with papillary thyroid cancer or a benign thyroid nodule (not recorded which). Some clones in this sample may be carry-over from other donors' samples.

There are a few counts of this clone. The rearrangement links TRBV6-5 to TRBJ1-2; the D gene is possibly TRBD1 (6 bases). Germline loops: CDR1 MNHEY, CDR2 SVGAGI. V shed 3 bases and J shed 2 bases, with 22 bases lying between them. This CDR3 comprises 18 residues. CDR3 protein: CASSYLGAGNRENYGYTF. CDR3 DNA sequence: TGTGCCAGCAGTTATTTGGGGGCAGGAAACAGGGAGAACTATGGCTACACCTTC.

The chain recombines TRBV11-1 with TRBJ2-3; 10 nucleotides line up with TRBD2. The J segment lost 2 bases and the V segment lost 3 bases, leaving 8 bases of the junction unmatched. Germline V lookup: CDR1 SGHAT, CDR2 FQDESV (reference sequence). The CDR3 consists of 17 residues. CDR3 loop: CASSFSPLAGDTDTQYF. DNA of the CDR3: TGTGCCAGCAGCTTCTCCCCCCTAGCGGGAGACACAGATACGCAGTATTTT.

In the case of this clone: A read error may be the cause here, since a much bigger clone is one base away. The chain has TRBV28 and TRBJ2-7; TRBD1 might be the D (6 bases). Germline CDR1 reads MDHEN; CDR2 reads SYDVKM. The CDR3 runs 14 residues. The V end lost 4 bases, the J end lost 2 bases, and 12 bases lay between the germline ends. The CDR3 DNA is TGTGCCAGCAGTTCTCAGGGGATTCCCTACGAGCAGTACTTC. It yields the protein CASSSQGIPYEQYF.

The table lists this clone with many counts. This chain connects TRBV18 to TRBJ2-7; TRBD1 aligns across 10 bases. The CDR3 is made up of 14 amino acids. Germline CDR1 reads KGHSH; CDR2 reads LQKENI. V shed 4 bases and J 7 bases; nucleotides not matched to a gene: 7. CDR3 region: CASSLRQGAEEQYF. The CDR3 region has the DNA TGTGCCAGCTCACTCAGACAGGGGGCGGAAGAGCAGTACTTC.

This clone was recorded many times. The chain recombines TRBV4-2 with TRBJ1-1; the D is unclear. Germline CDR1 LGHNA, CDR2 YNFKEQ. CDR3 length: 13 residues. Trimming pared 4 bases from V and 5 bases from J, leaving 11 bases between. The CDR3 protein is CASSPERVTEAFF. The CDR3 nucleotides are TGTGCCAGCAGCCCAGAGCGGGTTACTGAAGCTTTCTTT.

This clone was observed at least ten times. The chain couples TRBV10-3 to TRBJ2-7; 9 bases agree with TRBD2. Germline V lookup: CDR1 ENHRY, CDR2 SYGVKD. Trimming took 4 bases from V and 0 from J; bases not matched to a gene: 4. The CDR3 sequence is 15 residues long. The CDR3 sequence: CAISVASGASYEQYF. The CDR3 DNA is TGTGCCATCAGTGTGGCTAGCGGGGCCTCCTACGAGCAGTACTTC.

There are a few counts of this clone. The CDR3 bases are TGTGCCAGCAGTGAACGGGACTCCAGTCTCGCAGATACGCAGTATTTT. Its protein is CASSERDSSLADTQYF. V is TRBV25-1 and J is TRBJ2-3; possibly TRBD2 for D (6 bases). This CDR3 has 16 amino acids. Trimming removed 2 bases at V and 4 bases at J, with 16 bases between. Per germline, CDR1 MGHDK and CDR2 SYGVNS. Complete variable domain (other parts from reference TRBV25-1 and TRBJ2-3): EADIYQTPRYLVIGTGKKITLECSQTMGHDKMYWYQQDPGMELHLIHYSYGVNSTEKGDLSSESTVSRIRTEHFPLTLESARPSHTSQYLCASSERDSSLADTQYFGPGTRLTVL.

This clone occurred many times. The genes are TRBV20-1 and TRBJ2-7, with 7 bases aligning to TRBD1. The junction had 5 bases not matched to a gene; V was cut back by 4 bases and J by 2 bases. The CDR3 spans 13 residues. Per the germline V gene, CDR1 is DFQATT and CDR2 is SNEGSKA (reference sequence). CDR3 coding DNA: TGCAGTGCTATGCGACAGGGCCCCTACGAGCAGTACTTC. Its translation: CSAMRQGPYEQYF.

This clone was observed at least ten times. The genes are TRBV7-6 and TRBJ2-2; 8 bases are shared with TRBD2. J lost 4 bases, V lost 6 bases, and 7 bases had no gene match. The CDR3 has 15 amino acids. Germline CDR1 reads SGHVS; CDR2 reads FNYEAQ. The CDR3 here is CASSFRAGGTGELFF. Written as DNA, the CDR3 is TGTGCCAGCAGTTTCCGGGCGGGGGGCACCGGGGAGCTGTTTTTT.

This clone has at least ten counts. The CDR3 nucleotides read TGTGCCAGCAGCTTAGACGGCGGGGGGTCTCTACGGTCCTACAATGAGCAGTTCTTC. Protein sequence: CASSLDGGGSLRSYNEQFF. The genes are TRBV11-2 and TRBJ2-1, with 8 bases fitting TRBD2. Germline loops: CDR1 SGHAT, CDR2 FQNNGV. The CDR3 is 19 amino acids. V shed 0 bases, J shed 1 base, and the junction held 11 bases outside the gene matches.

At least ten counts were recorded for this clone. CDR3 in DNA: TGCAGTGCTAGAGATTCTGGACAGGGCCAGAGGACCTTC. The encoded protein is CSARDSGQGQRTF. The gene calls are TRBV20-1 and TRBJ1-2, with 8 bases lining up with TRBD1. J gave up 14 bases and V 0 bases, and 11 bases lay outside the gene matches. This CDR3 is built from 13 residues. Germline V gene lookup returns CDR1 DFQATT and CDR2 SNEGSKA (reference sequence).

Ten or more counts support this clone. The rearrangement links TRBV5-1 to TRBJ2-1; 9 bases are shared with TRBD1. Germline V lookup: CDR1 SGHRS, CDR2 YFSETQ. The trim removed 2 bases at V and 8 bases at J, leaving 5 bases unmatched. The length of the CDR3 is 14 residues. CDR3 in amino acids: CASSFGTGIYEQFF. The CDR3 DNA is TGCGCCAGCAGCTTCGGGACAGGGATCTATGAGCAGTTCTTC.

This clone was detected a few times. Possible read error: a much larger clone is one base away. The CDR3 region is CAGRLTSGETDTQYF. CDR3 DNA sequence: TGTGCCGGCAGGCTTACTAGCGGGGAAACAGATACGCAGTATTTT. V usage is TRBV11-2 and J usage is TRBJ2-3, with 10 bases identical to TRBD2. The CDR3 covers 15 residues. Germline V gene sequence: CDR1 SGHAT, CDR2 FQNNGV.

V usage is TRBV12-3 or TRBV12-4 and J usage is TRBJ1-2, with 7 bases fitting TRBD1. The CDR3 extends over 14 amino acids. V shed 3 bases, J shed 7 bases, and the junction held 8 bases outside the gene matches. The CDR3 DNA reads as TGTGCCAGCAGTTTCCTGCGGACAGGTTGTGGCTACACCTTC. This translates into CASSFLRTGCGYTF.

This clone was counted between two and nine times. A much more abundant neighbour one base away suggests this may be a read error. This chain joins TRBV7-9 and TRBJ2-5; D call uncertain. The CDR3 extends over 12 amino acids. The germline CDR1 and CDR2 sequences are SEHNR and FQNEAQ (reference sequence). The germline V and J ends were trimmed by 2 bases and 4 bases, with 5 bases remaining between them. CDR3 sequence: CASSLKRETQYF. CDR3 sequence (DNA): TGTGCCAGCAGCTTAAAAAGAGAGACCCAGTACTTC.

Many counts were recorded for this clone. V usage is TRBV5-1 and J usage is TRBJ2-5; the D is unclear. V was trimmed by 4 bases and J by 0 bases, leaving 4 bases between them. CDR1 and CDR2 (germline): SGHRS, YFSETQ. The CDR3 consists of 12 residues. CDR3 loop: CASSLNQETQYF. The CDR3 nucleotides are TGCGCCAGCAGCCTAAACCAAGAGACCCAGTACTTC.

This clone was seen repeatedly, ten times or more. This sequence joins TRBV20-1 and TRBJ2-3; 7 nucleotides agree with TRBD2. V lost 3 bases to trimming and J lost 2 bases; unmatched junction nucleotides: 8. Per the germline V gene, CDR1 is DFQATT and CDR2 is SNEGSKA (reference sequence). The CDR3 has 15 amino acids. The CDR3 region is CSASKASGNTDTQYF. The CDR3 nucleotides are TGCAGTGCTAGTAAAGCTAGCGGTAACACAGATACGCAGTATTTT.